These 31 T cell receptor beta chains were sequenced from one sample in a study of CD8 T cells in Susac syndrome. Random hexamers were used to reverse transcribe about 0.5 to 1 ug of RNA. TCRdb processed the immunoSEQ multiplex PCR reads anew with MiXCR; each CDR3 protein has one entry. Of 330,000 or so distinct CDR3 sequences in the sample, almost 85% were seen once. Sample: CD8+ T cells from PBMCs. The receptors shown here come from a human donor with multiple sclerosis.

This clonotype was seen more than once but under ten times. This rearrangement joins TRBV27 to TRBJ1-5; TRBD1 is a possible D gene (6 bases). V lost 5 bases, J lost 7 bases, and 12 bases lay in between. This CDR3 region has 13 residues. Germline assignment: CDR1 MNHEY and CDR2 SMNVEV (reference sequence). The CDR3 reads CASSQGSGQPQHF. The CDR3 bases are TGTGCCAGCAGTCAGGGGTCCGGCCAGCCCCAGCATTTT.

The chain's CDR3 is CASNPDRGHLGTEAFF. The CDR3 DNA reads TGTGCCAGTAACCCAGACAGGGGGCATTTGGGAACTGAAGCTTTCTTT. The rearrangement joins TRBV19 to TRBJ1-1; 10 nucleotides align to TRBD1. The V gene's germline CDR1 is LNHDA and CDR2 SQIVND (reference sequence). The CDR3 runs 16 residues. Losses at the gene ends were 7 bases for V and 5 bases for J; bases not matched to a gene: 13.

The V call is TRBV20-1, the J call TRBJ2-1; D unresolved. The CDR3 length is 12 residues. Between the trimmed V and J ends, which lost 0 bases and 10 bases, there was a span of 10 bases. Germline CDR1 DFQATT, CDR2 SNEGSKA (reference sequence). DNA for the CDR3: TGCAGTGCTAGAGATATAAGGATCGAGCAGTTCTTC. The encoded protein is CSARDIRIEQFF.

The chain recombines TRBV19 with TRBJ2-5; D not certain. Germline V gene data show CDR1 as LNHDA and CDR2 as SQIVND (reference sequence). The V end was cut by 5 bases, the J end by 2 bases, with 9 bases between. The CDR3 runs to 13 residues. The CDR3: CASSFALQETQYF. CDR3 bases: TGTGCCAGTAGTTTCGCACTACAAGAGACCCAGTACTTC.

The chain carries TRBV27 and TRBJ2-1, with TRBD2 identical over 10 bases. Germline CDR1 is MNHEY and CDR2 is SMNVEV (reference sequence). The CDR3 spans 15 residues. V was pared by 10 bases and J by 4 bases, with 10 bases of the junction left unmatched. CDR3 nucleotide sequence: TGTGCCACCTCCCGAGGGACTAGCGAATACAATGAGCAGTTCTTC. It yields the protein CATSRGTSEYNEQFF.

The CDR3 reads CASSSRGNYNEQFF. CDR3 coding DNA: TGTGCCAGCAGTTCTCGGGGGAATTACAATGAGCAGTTCTTC. The chain is built from TRBV12-3 or TRBV12-4 and TRBJ2-1, with a tentative D call TRBD2 (6 bases). The CDR3 contains 14 residues. Between the trimmed V and J ends, which lost 4 bases and 4 bases, there was a span of 11 bases.

The chain carries TRBV7-9 and TRBJ1-1, with a weak D call TRBD1 (6 bases). The CDR3 is 13 amino acids. Trimming removed 5 bases from V and 4 bases from J, with 11 bases in between. Germline loops: CDR1 SEHNR, CDR2 FQNEAQ (reference sequence). As DNA, the CDR3 is TGTGCCAGCAGCCCAGGGGCGGGCACTGAAGCTTTCTTT. It yields the protein CASSPGAGTEAFF.

The genes are TRBV28 and TRBJ1-2; tentatively, D is TRBD1 (6 bases). Germline CDR1 is MDHEN and CDR2 is SYDVKM. Trimming cost V 3 bases and J 5 bases, with 10 bases left between them. CDR3 length: 13 residues. CDR3 sequence: CASSLTGEYGYTF. CDR3 DNA sequence: TGTGCCAGCAGTTTGACAGGAGAGTATGGCTACACCTTC.

The genes are TRBV4-1 and TRBJ2-7; 13 bases align to TRBD2. CDR1 MGHRA and CDR2 YSYEKL come from the germline V gene. The CDR3 is made up of 16 amino acids. V lost 5 bases, J lost 4 bases, and 8 bases stayed unmatched. The DNA of the CDR3 is TGCGCCAGCAGCACGACTAGCGGGAGGTCTGGGTACGAGCAGTACTTC. It specifies CASSTTSGRSGYEQYF.

The chain has TRBV4-3 and TRBJ2-3, with a weak D call TRBD2 (6 bases). The CDR3 runs 16 residues. V was cut by 0 bases and J by 2 bases, with 12 bases left in between. The germline V gene has CDR1 LGHNA and CDR2 YSLEER. CDR3 amino acids: CASSQDLGGPTDTQYF. Written as DNA, the CDR3 is TGCGCCAGCAGCCAAGATCTCGGGGGACCCACAGATACGCAGTATTTT.

The genes are TRBV6-2 or TRBV6-3 and TRBJ2-7; 9 bases align to TRBD2. V shed 8 bases and J 1 base; nucleotides not matched to a gene: 9. The V gene's germline CDR1 is MNHEY and CDR2 SVGEGT. The CDR3 has 15 amino acids. CDR3 sequence reads: CASEQLTSGSYEQYF. The CDR3 DNA reads TGTGCCAGCGAGCAATTGACTAGCGGTTCCTACGAGCAGTACTTC.

The chain has TRBV12-3 or TRBV12-4 and TRBJ2-2; D is uncertain. This CDR3 has 13 amino acids. V was clipped by 5 bases and J by 10 bases, with 14 bases between them. The CDR3 bases are TGTGCCAGCAGTCCCCGCCCGCTAGAGGAGCTGTTTTTT. It codes for CASSPRPLEELFF.

V is TRBV19 and J is TRBJ2-1; no clear D gene. Trimming pared 3 bases from V and 1 base from J, leaving 7 bases between. The germline CDR1 and CDR2 sequences are LNHDA and SQIVND (reference sequence). The CDR3 runs 14 residues. The CDR3 spells CASSILLSYNEQFF. DNA of the CDR3: TGTGCCAGTAGTATCCTACTTTCCTACAATGAGCAGTTCTTC. The full variable domain, completed using reference TRBV19 and TRBJ2-1, is DGGITQSPKYLFRKEGQNVTLSCEQNLNHDAMYWYRQDPGQGLRLIYYSQIVNDFQKGDIAEGYSVSREKKESFPLTVTSAQKNPTAFYLCASSILLSYNEQFFGPGTRLTVL.

The J gene is TRBJ1-1, the V gene TRBV20-1; no clear D gene. Trimming removed 0 bases at V and 5 bases at J, with 7 bases between. CDR3 size: 12 residues. Germline-derived CDR1 and CDR2 are DFQATT and SNEGSKA (reference sequence). The CDR3 nucleotides are TGCAGTGCTAGAGACAGATATACTGAAGCTTTCTTT. This sequence encodes CSARDRYTEAFF.

This chain's CDR3 is CASSFKSSVYGYTF. CDR3 DNA sequence: TGTGCCAGCAGCTTCAAGTCCTCGGTCTATGGCTACACCTTC. V gene TRBV5-6 combines with J gene TRBJ1-2; the D is unclear. Deletions cut 2 bases from V and 4 bases from J, with 12 bases between. Germline CDR1 is SGHDT and CDR2 is YYEEEE. This CDR3 has 14 amino acids.

The chain joins TRBV29-1 to TRBJ2-1, with 11 bases lining up with TRBD2. The germline CDR1 and CDR2 sequences are SQVTM and ANQGSEA. This CDR3 has 15 residues. The junction had 4 bases not matched to a gene; V was cut back by 6 bases and J by 0 bases. The CDR3 DNA reads as TGCAGCGTAGTTGGGACTAGCGGCTCCTACAATGAGCAGTTCTTC. Its protein product is CSVVGTSGSYNEQFF.

The chain couples TRBV30 to TRBJ2-7; 12 nucleotides line up with TRBD2. From germline, CDR1 is GTSNPN and CDR2 SVGIG (reference sequence). The CDR3 has 15 residues. J gave up 4 bases and V 1 base, and 5 bases lay outside the gene matches. Written as DNA, the CDR3 is TGTGCCTGGAGTGGACTAGCGGGAGCAACTTACGAGCAGTACTTC. Translated: CAWSGLAGATYEQYF.

This clonotype turned up a few times. This CDR3 reads CASSPGGGMREQYF. The CDR3 DNA follows: TGTGCCAGCAGTCCTGGTGGGGGTATGAGGGAGCAGTACTTC. The chain uses TRBV27 and TRBJ2-7; D might be TRBD1 or TRBD2, each matching 5 bases. CDR1 is MNHEY and CDR2 is SMNVEV in the germline V gene (reference sequence). The CDR3 has 14 amino acids. V lost 5 bases, J lost 7 bases, and 18 bases lay in between.

The chain employs TRBV28 and TRBJ2-7; a possible D gene is TRBD1 (6 bases). The germline CDR1 and CDR2 sequences are MDHEN and SYDVKM. V was clipped by 5 bases and J by 0 bases, with 26 bases between them. The CDR3 length is 19 residues. CDR3: CASSQRTANVRVISYEQYF. In DNA, the CDR3 is TGTGCCAGCAGTCAAAGGACAGCGAATGTCCGGGTGATCTCCTACGAGCAGTACTTC.

This chain connects TRBV13 to TRBJ1-5, with D maybe TRBD1 (5 bases). Germline CDR1 is PRHDT and CDR2 is FYEKMQ (reference sequence). Between the trimmed V and J ends, which lost 5 bases and 6 bases, there was a span of 8 bases. The CDR3 is 12 amino acids. The CDR3 here is CASSRGSQPQHF. The CDR3 DNA is TGTGCCAGCAGCCGGGGGAGTCAGCCCCAGCATTTT.

This rearrangement joins TRBV7-2 to TRBJ1-2, with D perhaps matching TRBD1 (5 bases). V gave up 2 bases and J gave up 7 bases, with 17 bases separating them. Germline V CDR1 and CDR2: SGHTA, FQGNSA. This CDR3 has 15 amino acids. CDR3 in DNA: TGTGCCAGCAGCTTATTATCAACGGGGCCAGGTGGCTACACCTTC. Its protein is CASSLLSTGPGGYTF.

The rearrangement links TRBV7-9 to TRBJ2-3; 9 nucleotides agree with TRBD1. This CDR3 spans 15 amino acids. The J segment lost 4 bases and the V segment lost 3 bases, leaving 5 bases of the junction unmatched. Germline assignment: CDR1 SEHNR and CDR2 FQNEAQ (reference sequence). The CDR3 region has the DNA TGTGCCAGCAGCTTTGGGACAGGGTATTCAGATACGCAGTATTTT. It yields the protein CASSFGTGYSDTQYF.

The V call is TRBV28, the J call TRBJ1-2, with D possibly matching TRBD1 (5 bases). V was clipped by 2 bases and J by 5 bases, with 15 bases between them. Germline assignment: CDR1 MDHEN and CDR2 SYDVKM. The CDR3 is made up of 15 amino acids. The CDR3, as DNA: TGTGCCAGCAGTTTAACTATGGGGGATCGTTATGGCTACACCTTC. Its protein is CASSLTMGDRYGYTF.

The chain joins TRBV20-1 to TRBJ2-7; D uncertain. The germline V gene has CDR1 DFQATT and CDR2 SNEGSKA (reference sequence). The CDR3 consists of 14 residues. Trimming pared 6 bases from V and 0 bases from J, leaving 15 bases between. The CDR3 DNA sequence: TGCAGTGCGCGAGGACGGCTTAGCTCCTACGAGCAGTACTTC. This encodes CSARGRLSSYEQYF.

This chain uses TRBV15 with TRBJ2-7; 10 bases match TRBD2. V dropped 0 bases and J dropped 3; count of bases not matched to a gene: 5. The CDR3 is 16 residues long. Germline values: CDR1 LNHNV, CDR2 YYDKDF (reference sequence). The CDR3, as DNA: TGTGCCACCAGCAGAGAACAGCGGGAGGGCCTCTACGAGCAGTACTTC. Translated, it gives CATSREQREGLYEQYF.

The genes are TRBV2 and TRBJ1-5; D is unresolved. Trimming shortened V by 3 bases and J by 0 bases, and 12 bases separated the two germline ends. The CDR3 is made up of 16 amino acids. The germline V gene encodes CDR1 SNHLY and CDR2 FYNNEI. CDR3 coding DNA: TGTGCCAGCAGTGATCCTACAGCTTATAGCAATCAGCCCCAGCATTTT. The encoded protein is CASSDPTAYSNQPQHF.

This rearrangement joins TRBV18 to TRBJ1-3; the D gene is possibly TRBD1 (5 bases). The germline gives CDR1 KGHSH, CDR2 LQKENI. V gave up 1 base and J gave up 0 bases, with 10 bases separating them. This CDR3 is 16 amino acids long. This chain's CDR3 is CASSPLDSLSGNTIYF. The CDR3 DNA sequence: TGTGCCAGCTCACCACTTGACAGCCTCTCTGGAAACACCATATATTTT.

The chain is built from TRBV27 and TRBJ1-5; the match to TRBD1 covers 7 bases. The V gene end was trimmed by 4 bases and the J gene end by 3 bases; junction bases not matched to a gene: 3. CDR3 length: 14 amino acids. Germline CDR1 MNHEY, CDR2 SMNVEV (reference sequence). The CDR3, as DNA: TGTGCCAGCAGTTGGACAGGCGACAATCAGCCCCAGCATTTT. Encoded protein: CASSWTGDNQPQHF.

The chain uses TRBV6-2 or TRBV6-3 and TRBJ2-2; D remains unclear. The V end was cut by 2 bases, the J end by 1 base, with 5 bases between. Germline V gives CDR1 MNHEY, CDR2 SVGEGT. This CDR3 is built from 14 residues. The CDR3 DNA is TGTGCCAGCAGTTACGTACAGAACACCGGGGAGCTGTTTTTT. This sequence encodes CASSYVQNTGELFF.

This clonotype appeared a single time. The chain links TRBV20-1 to TRBJ1-5; TRBD1 matches at 7 bases. The CDR3 contains 13 residues. V dropped 6 bases and J dropped 5; count of bases not matched to a gene: 7. Germline values: CDR1 DFQATT, CDR2 SNEGSKA (reference sequence). CDR3 protein: CSAETGNHQPQHF. CDR3 nucleotide sequence: TGCAGTGCAGAGACAGGGAACCATCAGCCCCAGCATTTT.

The rearrangement uses TRBV20-1 and TRBJ1-2; D might be TRBD1 (5 bases). Trimming cost V 0 bases and J 4 bases, with 9 bases left between them. The germline V gene has CDR1 DFQATT and CDR2 SNEGSKA (reference sequence). This CDR3 has 13 residues. The CDR3 is CSARDRVPYGYTF. The CDR3, as DNA: TGCAGTGCTAGAGACAGGGTCCCCTATGGCTACACCTTC.